This T cell receptor (beta chain) comes out of a study of CD8+ T cells in alopecia areata. The sequencing template was cDNA reverse transcribed from extracted RNA. Sequencing was performed with immunoSEQ multiplex PCR; in TCRdb, only in-frame clones are kept and a portion is missing. The profile covers a few hundred thousand clones, with about two fifths appearing a single time and 0.48% taken by the ten largest. Stated treatment: oral pan-JAK inhibitor, 5-10 mg twice daily. The sequence was collected from a human donor with alopecia areata. Sequencing was performed on CD4+ T cells sorted from blood, taken between weeks 30 and 35, from a patient treated with tofacitinib.

This chain's CDR3 is CASSPLGGSSYEQYF. DNA of the CDR3: TGTGCCAGCTCACCCCTCGGGGGGTCCTCCTACGAGCAGTACTTC. The J gene is TRBJ2-7, the V gene TRBV18; 7 bases are a match to TRBD2. From germline, CDR1 is KGHSH and CDR2 LQKENI. The CDR3 loop spans 15 amino acids. The V segment lost 3 bases and the J segment 0 bases; nucleotides outside the gene matches: 5. The full variable domain, with the rest looked up from reference TRBV18 and TRBJ2-7, is NAGVMQNPRHLVRRRGQEARLRCSPMKGHSHVYWYRQLPEEGLKFMVYLQKENIIDESGMPKERFSAEFPKEGPSILRIQQVVRGDSAAYFCASSPLGGSSYEQYFGPGTRLTVT.